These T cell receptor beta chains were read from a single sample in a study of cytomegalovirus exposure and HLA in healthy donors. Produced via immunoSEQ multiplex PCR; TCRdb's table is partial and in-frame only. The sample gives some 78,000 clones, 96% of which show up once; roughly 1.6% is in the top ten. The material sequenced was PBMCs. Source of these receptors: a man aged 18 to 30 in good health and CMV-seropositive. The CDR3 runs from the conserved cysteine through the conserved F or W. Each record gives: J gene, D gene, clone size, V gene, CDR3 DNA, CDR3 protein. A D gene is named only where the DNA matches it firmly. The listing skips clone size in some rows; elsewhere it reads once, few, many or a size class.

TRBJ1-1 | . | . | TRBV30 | TGTGCCTGGAATCGGGTCCGGAACACTGAAGCTTTCTTT | CAWNRVRNTEAFF
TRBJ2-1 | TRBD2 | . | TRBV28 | TGTGCCAGCAGTTTGGTGACTAGCGGGAGCTATGAGCAGTTCTTC | CASSLVTSGSYEQFF
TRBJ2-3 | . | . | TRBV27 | TGTGCCAGCAAGAGTATTGGTGCAGATACGCAGTATTTT | CASKSIGADTQYF
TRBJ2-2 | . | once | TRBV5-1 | TGCGCCAGCAGCCTAACTTTCAGGGGAAACACCGGGGAGCTGTTTTTT | CASSLTFRGNTGELFF
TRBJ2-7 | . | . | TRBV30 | TGTGCCTGGACGTCTCCCCCCGGTGAGGCCGAGCAGTACTTC | CAWTSPPGEAEQYF
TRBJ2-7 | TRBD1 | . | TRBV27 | TGTGCCAGCAGCAGTCAGTGGACAGGGGTAGAGTACGAGCAGTACTTC | CASSSQWTGVEYEQYF
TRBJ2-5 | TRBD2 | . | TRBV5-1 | TGCGCCAGCAGACAAGCGGGAGCAGAGACCCAGTACTTC | CASRQAGAETQYF
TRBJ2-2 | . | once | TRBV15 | TGTGCCACCAGTTGGCTTGGCTGGCACACCGGGGAGCTGTTTTTT | CATSWLGWHTGELFF
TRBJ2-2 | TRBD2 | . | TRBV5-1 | TGCGCCAGCAGCTTTATTAGCGGGAGGAACACCGGGGAGCTGTTTTTT | CASSFISGRNTGELFF
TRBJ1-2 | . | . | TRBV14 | TGTGCCAGCAGCCCAGGGTTTGGGGATGGCTACACCTTC | CASSPGFGDGYTF
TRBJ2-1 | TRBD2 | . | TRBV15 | TGTGCCACCAGCAGACGCATTACCGGGACTAGCGGGAGTAATGAGCAGTTCTTC | CATSRRITGTSGSNEQFF
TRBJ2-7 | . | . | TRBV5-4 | TGTGCCAGCAGCCTGGATAGGGGGAGCTCCTACGAGCAGTACTTC | CASSLDRGSSYEQYF
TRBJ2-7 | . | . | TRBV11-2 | TGTGCCAGCAGCTTAGACAGGGGCACGCAGTACTTC | CASSLDRGTQYF